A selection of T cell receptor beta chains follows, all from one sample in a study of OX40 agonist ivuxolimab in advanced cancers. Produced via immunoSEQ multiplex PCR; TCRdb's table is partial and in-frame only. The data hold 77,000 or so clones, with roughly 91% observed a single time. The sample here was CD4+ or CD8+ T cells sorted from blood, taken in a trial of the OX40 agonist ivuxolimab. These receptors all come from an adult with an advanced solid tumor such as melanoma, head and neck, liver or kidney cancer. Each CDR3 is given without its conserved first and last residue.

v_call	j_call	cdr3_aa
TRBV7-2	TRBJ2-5	ASSLVTQETQY
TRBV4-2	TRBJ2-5	ASSQAVAGGPDETQY
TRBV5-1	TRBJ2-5	ASRFRTGPETQY
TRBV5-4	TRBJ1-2	ASSPGWSGYT
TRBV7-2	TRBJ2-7	ASSPGYHEQY
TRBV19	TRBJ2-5	ASSIGLAGQETQY
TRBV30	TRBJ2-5	AWVSGSPFLGETQY
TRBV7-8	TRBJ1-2	ASSSDRASNYGYT
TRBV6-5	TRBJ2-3	ASTLGGGGTDTQY
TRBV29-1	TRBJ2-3	SVEKGSTITDTQY
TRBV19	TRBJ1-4	ASRNPSTNEKLF
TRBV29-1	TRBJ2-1	SGAGTGVHNEQF
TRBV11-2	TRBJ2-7	ASSLLNSIQLHEQY
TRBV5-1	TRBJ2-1	ASSLLSGGVDEQF
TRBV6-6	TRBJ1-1	ASSSRVNTEAF
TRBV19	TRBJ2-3	ASSSTAGENPDTQY
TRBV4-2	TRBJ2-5	ASSQPGHWLETQY
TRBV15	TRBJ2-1	ATSRDLTASYNEQF
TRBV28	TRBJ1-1	ASSFPHGQGGNTEAF
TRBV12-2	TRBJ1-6	ASPAPGGFYNSPLH
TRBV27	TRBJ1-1	ASSRTGGNTEAF
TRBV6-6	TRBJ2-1	ASSPGTDYNEQF
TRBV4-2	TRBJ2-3	ASSLSGLAGGGTDTQY
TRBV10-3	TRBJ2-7	ATMTTSYEQY
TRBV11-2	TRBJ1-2	ASSLGTGGNYGYT
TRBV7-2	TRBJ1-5	ASSLAPGNNQPQH
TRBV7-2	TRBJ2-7	ASSLGERGEQY
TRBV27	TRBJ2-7	ASSSYTFYDRGVSHEQY